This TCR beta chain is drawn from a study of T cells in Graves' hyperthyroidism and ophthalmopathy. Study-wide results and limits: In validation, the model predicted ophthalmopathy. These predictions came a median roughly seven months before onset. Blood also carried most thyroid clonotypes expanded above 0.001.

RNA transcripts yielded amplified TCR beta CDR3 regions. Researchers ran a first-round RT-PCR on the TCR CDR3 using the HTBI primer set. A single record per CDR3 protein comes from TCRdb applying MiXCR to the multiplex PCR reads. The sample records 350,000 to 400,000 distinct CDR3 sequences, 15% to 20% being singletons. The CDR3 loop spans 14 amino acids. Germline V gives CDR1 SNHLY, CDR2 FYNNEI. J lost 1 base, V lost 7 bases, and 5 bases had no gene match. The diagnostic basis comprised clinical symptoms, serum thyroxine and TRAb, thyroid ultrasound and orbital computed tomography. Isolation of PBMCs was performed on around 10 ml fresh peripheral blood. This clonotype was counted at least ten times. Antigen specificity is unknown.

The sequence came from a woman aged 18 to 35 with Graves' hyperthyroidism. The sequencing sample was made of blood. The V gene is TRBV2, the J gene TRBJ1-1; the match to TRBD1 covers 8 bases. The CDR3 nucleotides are TGTGCCAGCAATGGACAGGGACCGAACACTGAAGCTTTCTTT. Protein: CASNGQGPNTEAFF.